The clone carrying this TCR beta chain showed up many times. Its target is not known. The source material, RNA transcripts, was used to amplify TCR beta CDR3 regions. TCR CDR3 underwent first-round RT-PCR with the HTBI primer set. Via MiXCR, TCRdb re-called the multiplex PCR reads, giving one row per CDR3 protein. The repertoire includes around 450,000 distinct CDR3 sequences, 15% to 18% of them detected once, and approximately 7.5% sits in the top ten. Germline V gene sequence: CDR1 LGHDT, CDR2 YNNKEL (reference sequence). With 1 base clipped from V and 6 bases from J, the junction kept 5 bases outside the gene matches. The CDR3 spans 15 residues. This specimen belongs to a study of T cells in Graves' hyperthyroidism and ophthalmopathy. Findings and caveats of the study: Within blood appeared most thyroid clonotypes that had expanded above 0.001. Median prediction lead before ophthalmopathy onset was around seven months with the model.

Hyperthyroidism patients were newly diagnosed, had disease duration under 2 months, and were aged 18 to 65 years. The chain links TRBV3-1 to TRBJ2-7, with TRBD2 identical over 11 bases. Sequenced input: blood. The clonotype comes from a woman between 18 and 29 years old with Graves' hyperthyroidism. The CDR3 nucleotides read TGTGCCAGCAGCCAAGCGGGGACTAGCGGCTCCGAGCAGTACTTC. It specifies CASSQAGTSGSEQYF.